Each of the 12 T cell receptor beta chains below was sequenced from the same sample in a study of T cell changes during pregnancy in multiple sclerosis. TCRdb's table, derived via immunoSEQ multiplex PCR, lists solely in-frame clones and lacks some. Among approximately 41,000 clones, around 91% were seen once, and the ten largest hold around 0.7%. The material sequenced was CD4+ T cells from peripheral blood mononuclear cells, taken in the second trimester of pregnancy. These receptors all come from a female donor in good health, enrolled as a control in a pregnancy study.

Regarding this clone: The junction departs from the called germline gene at one end, perhaps through a read error. The chain couples TRBV6-1 to TRBJ1-5; D is perhaps TRBD1 (5 bases). Germline lookup yields CDR1 MNHNS and CDR2 SASEGT. The CDR3 has 14 amino acids. DNA of the CDR3: TGTGCCAGCAGTGATGGGCAGGGCAACCAGCCCCAGCATTTT. Translation gives CASSDGQGNQPQHF.

On this clone: This specimen includes other DNA sequences encoding the same CDR3. CDR3 sequence reads: CASSFGRVGTEAFF. The CDR3 DNA sequence: TGCGCCAGCAGCTTCGGCAGGGTCGGCACTGAAGCTTTCTTT. The rearrangement joins TRBV5-1 to TRBJ1-1; D might be TRBD1 (5 bases). V dropped 2 bases and J dropped 4 bases, with 12 bases sitting between them. Looked up from germline, CDR1 is SGHRS and CDR2 is YFSETQ. CDR3 size: 14 residues.

The rearrangement uses TRBV2 and TRBJ2-7; 9 positions match TRBD1. CDR3 length: 12 amino acids. V dropped 8 bases and J dropped 3; count of bases not matched to a gene: 2. CDR1 SNHLY and CDR2 FYNNEI come from the germline V gene. This CDR3 reads CASATGGYEQYF. CDR3 DNA sequence: TGTGCCAGCGCGACAGGGGGCTACGAGCAGTACTTC. The complete variable domain, with remaining parts taken from reference TRBV2 and TRBJ2-7, reads EPEVTQTPSHQVTQMGQEVILRCVPISNHLYFYWYRQILGQKVEFLVSFYNNEISEKSEIFDDQFSVERPDGSNFTLKIRSTKLEDSAMYFCASATGGYEQYFGPGTRLTVT.

The chain is built from TRBV7-2 and TRBJ1-1; tentative D call: TRBD1 (5 bases). V was pared by 1 base and J by 8 bases, with 11 bases between. This CDR3 spans 13 amino acids. Per germline, CDR1 SGHTA and CDR2 FQGNSA. The CDR3 DNA reads TGTGCCAGCAGCTTAGTCGCTCAGGGAGAAGCTTTCTTT. It translates to CASSLVAQGEAFF.

The rearrangement links TRBV7-9 to TRBJ1-1, with D uncertain. Per the germline V gene, CDR1 is SEHNR and CDR2 is FQNEAQ (reference sequence). V was pared by 1 base and J by 7 bases, with 10 bases between. This CDR3 is built from 13 residues. The CDR3 coding sequence is TGTGCCAGCAGCTTAGAACAGCAAAATGAAGCTTTCTTT. This codes for CASSLEQQNEAFF. Drawing the rest from reference TRBV7-9 and TRBJ1-1, the complete variable domain is DTGVSQNPRHKITKRGQNVTFRCDPISEHNRLYWYRQTLGQGPEFLTYFQNEAQLEKSRLLSDRFSAERPKGSFSTLEIQRTEQGDSAMYLCASSLEQQNEAFFGQGTRLTVV.

The rearrangement links TRBV7-3 to TRBJ1-2, with TRBD1 matching 10 bases. The CDR3 has 15 residues. Germline CDR1 and CDR2: SGHTA and FQGTGA. Trimming cost V 2 bases and J 10 bases; bases outside gene matches: 10. The CDR3 DNA reads TGTGCCAGCAGCTTAGACTTTACCGGACAGGGGGACTACACCTTC. Its protein is CASSLDFTGQGDYTF. Full variable domain (rest looked up from reference TRBV7-3 and TRBJ1-2): GAGVSQTPSNKVTEKGKYVELRCDPISGHTALYWYRQSLGQGPEFLIYFQGTGAADDSGLPNDRFFAVRPEGSVSTLKIQRTERGDSAVYLCASSLDFTGQGDYTFGSGTRLTVV.

CDR3 nucleotides: TGTGCCAGCAGCTTGCGCAGCTCTGGAAACACCATATATTTT. This gives the protein CASSLRSSGNTIYF. This chain uses TRBV5-4 with TRBJ1-3, with D uncertain. Between the trimmed V and J ends, which lost 1 base and 0 bases, there was a span of 5 bases. Germline V gene sequence: CDR1 SGHNT, CDR2 YYREEE (reference sequence). The CDR3 sequence is 14 residues long.

The V gene is TRBV7-9, the J gene TRBJ1-2; 7 bases map to TRBD1. V was clipped by 1 base and J by 6 bases; unmatched bases: 11. CDR3 length equals 16 residues. Germline assignment: CDR1 SEHNR and CDR2 FQNEAQ (reference sequence). The CDR3 is CASSLVVTGKLNGYTF. The DNA for the CDR3 is TGTGCCAGCAGCTTAGTTGTGACAGGGAAACTTAATGGCTACACCTTC.

V gene TRBV4-1 combines with J gene TRBJ1-1; D is unresolved. This CDR3 has 16 amino acids. V lost 3 bases, J lost 0 bases, and 14 bases lay in between. In germline, CDR1 is MGHRA, CDR2 YSYEKL. The CDR3 DNA follows: TGCGCCAGCAGCCAGTACAGTACCCGAATGAACACTGAAGCTTTCTTT. Protein product: CASSQYSTRMNTEAFF.

The chain joins TRBV7-9 to TRBJ2-7, with D unresolved. V gave up 1 base and J gave up 2 bases, with 3 bases separating them. Germline lookup yields CDR1 SEHNR and CDR2 FQNEAQ (reference sequence). This CDR3 spans 12 amino acids. CDR3 sequence reads: CASSLVTYEQYF. The CDR3, as DNA: TGTGCCAGCAGCTTAGTAACCTACGAGCAGTACTTC. Variable domain in full (rest from reference TRBV7-9 and TRBJ2-7): DTGVSQNPRHKITKRGQNVTFRCDPISEHNRLYWYRQTLGQGPEFLTYFQNEAQLEKSRLLSDRFSAERPKGSFSTLEIQRTEQGDSAMYLCASSLVTYEQYFGPGTRLTVT.

The chain joins TRBV5-1 to TRBJ2-3, with D possibly TRBD1 on 5 matching bases. The CDR3 runs to 11 residues. Looked up from germline, CDR1 is SGHRS and CDR2 is YFSETQ. The V gene lost 0 bases and the J gene lost 10 bases, with 6 bases spanning the gap. This CDR3 is CASSLEGPQYF. The CDR3, as DNA: TGCGCCAGCAGCTTGGAGGGGCCGCAGTATTTT.

The sample holds one count of this clone. The chain is built from TRBV4-2 and TRBJ2-7; D is perhaps TRBD2 (5 bases). V was pared by 0 bases and J by 3 bases, with 24 bases between. The CDR3 runs 19 residues. Germline CDR1 and CDR2: LGHNA and YNFKEQ. In DNA, the CDR3 is TGTGCCAGCAGCCAAGATAGGGCCCGGGGAAGCCTCTTCTTCTACGAGCAGTACTTC. It encodes CASSQDRARGSLFFYEQYF.